The T cell receptor beta chain under discussion was sequenced for a study of metastatic and nonmetastatic thyroid tumors. Study-wide context: A comparison of repertoires was made across blood and tumor or nodule tissue from malignant and benign thyroid patients.

Original analysis: For papillary thyroid cancer, a distant-metastasis classifier was constructed from CDR3 differences observed across clinicopathological groups. TCRdb reprocessed the PCR reads via MiXCR. For this entry, the V and J calls and clone size follow TCRdb and not the study's own pipeline. Here the sample spans roughly 93,000 clones, about 12% being singletons. The CDR3 is 18 amino acids. Germline CDR1 is MNHNS and CDR2 is SASEGT. Trimming at V came to 9 bases and at J to 5 bases, leaving 23 bases not matched to a gene. This clone was seen ten or more times. Each patient went into thyroid surgery without having received any treatment.

The chain recombines TRBV6-1 with TRBJ2-5; 8 nucleotides line up with TRBD2. This clonotype originated in a female donor with papillary thyroid cancer or a benign thyroid nodule (not recorded which). Some clones in this sample may be carry-over from other donors' samples. The sequencing sample was made of blood. CDR3 amino acids: CARETGLAGLIRSETQYF. The CDR3 bases are TGTGCCAGGGAAACGGGGCTAGCGGGTTTAATACGAAGCGAGACCCAGTACTTC.